This is a list of T cell receptor beta chains from one sample in a study of T cell repertoires in cytomegalovirus infection. For these TCRs, the target antigens are not known. TCRdb passed the reads through MiXCR, listing each CDR3 protein once. This table holds hundreds of thousands of distinct CDR3 sequences, around a third found once. This sample comprised cultured PBMCs, obtained from culture after CMV antigen stimulation. The receptors were gathered from a human donor in good health (CMV status not recorded). Some clones in this sample may be carry-over from other donors' samples. CDR3s include the opening cysteine and the closing phenylalanine or tryptophan. A D gene is named only where the DNA matches it firmly. Clone size appears in some rows only: once, few, many, or a class for an expanded clone.

>TRBV20-1|.|TRBJ2-5|TRBD2
CSASGSGTSGRFETQYF
TGCAGTGCTAGTGGGTCCGGGACTAGCGGGAGATTCGAGACCCAGTACTTC
>TRBV7-6|many|TRBJ1-6|.
CASSPGSRESYNSPLHF
TGTGCCAGCAGCCCGGGGTCCCGGGAATCCTATAATTCACCCCTCCACTTT
>TRBV27|.|TRBJ2-3|TRBD2
CASSLGTSVSDTQYF
TGTGCCAGCAGTTTAGGGACTAGTGTATCAGATACGCAGTATTTT
>TRBV7-2|.|TRBJ2-5|TRBD1
CASSLDLGQVYF
TGTGCCAGCAGTTTGGACCTGGGACAGGTGTACTTC
>TRBV2|.|TRBJ2-3|.
CASRPLGGTDTQYF
TGTGCCAGCAGGCCACTAGGTGGCACAGATACGCAGTATTTT
>TRBV7-6|.|TRBJ2-5|.
CASSLTGSSETQYF
TGTGCCAGCAGCTTAACAGGGTCGTCAGAGACCCAGTACTTC
>TRBV7-2|many|TRBJ1-2|.
CASSLGTPNGYTF
TGTGCCAGCAGCTTGGGGACCCCAAATGGCTACACCTTC
>TRBV7-8|many|TRBJ1-6|.
CASSLVGGTWMNSPLHF
TGTGCCAGCAGCTTAGTGGGGGGAACTTGGATGAATTCACCCCTCCACTTT
>TRBV7-2|few|TRBJ1-6|.
CASSLNTGNNSPLHF
TGTGCCAGCAGCTTAAATACAGGAAATAATTCACCCCTCCACTTT
>TRBV7-9|few|TRBJ2-3|TRBD1
CASTKGADTQYF
TGTGCCAGCACCAAGGGGGCGGATACGCAGTATTTT
>TRBV7-2|.|TRBJ1-2|.
CASSLVPGEGYTF
TGTGCCAGCAGCCTAGTTCCGGGAGAAGGCTACACCTTC
>TRBV7-2|once|TRBJ2-3|TRBD2
CASSLGLAGGPNTQYF
TGTGCCAGCAGCTTAGGACTAGCGGGGGGGCCGAATACGCAGTATTTT
>TRBV7-9|.|TRBJ1-2|.
CASSPTGNGYTF
TGTGCCAGCAGCCCCACAGGGAATGGCTACACCTTC
>TRBV9|.|TRBJ2-5|TRBD2
CASATVAGGTQYF
TGTGCCTCAGCAACGGTGGCGGGGGGGACCCAGTACTTC
>TRBV7-2|few|TRBJ1-2|.
CASSLGPALEGYTF
TGTGCCAGCAGCTTAGGTCCAGCCTTAGAGGGCTACACCTTC
>TRBV29-1|.|TRBJ1-2|.
CSVTSGNGYTF
TGCAGCGTTACGTCAGGCAATGGCTACACCTTC
>TRBV11-2|.|TRBJ1-6|.
CASSSNIRISPLHF
TGTGCCAGCAGCTCCAACATCCGGATTTCACCCCTCCACTTT
>TRBV6-5|few|TRBJ1-6|.
CASSYGSSYNSPLHF
TGTGCCAGCAGTTACGGGAGCAGCTATAATTCACCCCTCCACTTT
>TRBV30|.|TRBJ2-1|.
CAWSGVYNEQFF
TGTGCCTGGTCCGGGGTTTACAATGAGCAGTTCTTC
>TRBV9|.|TRBJ1-3|.
CASSVGGPNSGNTIYF
TGTGCCAGCAGCGTTGGAGGTCCCAACTCTGGAAACACCATATATTTT
>TRBV6-1|few|TRBJ2-7|.
CASSPLELMAGRKEQYF
TGTGCCAGCAGTCCCCTTGAGCTAATGGCGGGGAGAAAAGAGCAGTACTTC
>TRBV7-8|few|TRBJ1-5|TRBD1
CASSTRQGPSNQPQHF
TGTGCCAGCAGCACCCGACAGGGCCCTAGCAATCAGCCCCAGCATTTT
>TRBV15|.|TRBJ2-3|TRBD2
CATSTRTSGEDTQYF
TGTGCCACCAGCACAAGGACTAGCGGGGAAGATACGCAGTATTTT
>TRBV7-2|many|TRBJ2-5|.
CASRQGGQETQYF
TGTGCCAGCAGACAGGGAGGACAAGAGACCCAGTACTTC
>TRBV9|.|TRBJ2-1|.
CASSARRGGSYNEQFF
TGTGCCAGCAGCGCCAGGCGGGGAGGCTCCTACAATGAGCAGTTCTTC